This TCR beta chain originates from a study of blood T cells in healthy people across ages (dated by TCRdb to about 2015). The study in broad terms: In model experiments, roughly one uniquely barcoded TCR beta cDNA molecule per two T cells was captured by template switching. To track age-related changes in TCR beta repertoire diversity, the study relied on deep sequencing normalized with unique cDNA molecular identifiers. Four age groups were formed from the donors: young (average roughly 15 years), middle-aged (less than 40), aged (62) and long-lived (approximately 80). To avoid experimental bias, donors of different ages were distributed randomly across sequencing lanes. For two donors (one aged 18 to 29 and one aged 80 or older), the study analyzed two additional independent replicas of 1 million unique cDNA reads from the same blood draw. Here is what the overall study found, with its caveats: Estimates of total diversity from one million sequenced T cells were regarded as lower bounds and underestimates. A strong correlation was found between observed TCR beta diversity and the percentage of naive T cells measured by flow cytometry. Bulk unsorted PBMC profiling prevented conclusive comparison of naive and antigen-experienced compartments. As age increased, observed TCR beta diversity per million T cells dropped in a roughly linear way, and a significant reduction was already evident by age around 41. The CMV infection status of donors was not known, potentially confounding age-related changes in expanded clonotypes. Compared with the aged group, the long-lived group had more naive CD4+ T cells, fewer expanded clones and increased TCR diversity, suggesting age selection.

From the cysteine up to the phenylalanine, the CDR3 has a length of 14 residues. Only the CDR3 region is kept as DNA, spanning 42 bases read in frame from base 1. Trimmed from V: 2 bases; trimmed from J: 6 bases; junction bases lacking a gene match: 6. CDR1 MNHEY and CDR2 SVGEGT were looked up in the germline V gene. The library was prepared using 5' RACE. The sequencer was an Illumina HiSeq 2500. The second PCR ran for about 6 to 12 cycles and used a J-beta primer mix along with a sample-barcoded 5' primer. Each TCR beta cDNA molecule received a unique molecular identifier from a template-switch 5' adaptor carrying 12 random nucleotides. Each sample yielded at least 3 million CDR3-containing paired-end reads. The Mint cDNA synthesis kit, primed by a TRBC-specific oligonucleotide, was used to synthesize first-strand cDNA from all RNA. Following uracil-DNA glycosylase treatment, a first 18-cycle PCR with universal primers M1SS and BC2_uni_R was performed on all cDNA. In the paper's pipeline: For normalization, 1 million high-quality reads, each with a distinct molecular identifier, were randomly selected from each sample. Instead of being binned into consensus sequences, reads that shared molecular identifiers were thrown out. MiTCR, run with a Q25 quality threshold and the strictest error-elimination algorithm, handled CDR3 identification, clonotype clustering and error correction. A nonparametric unseen species model using Euler transformation provided a lower-bound estimate of total TCR beta diversity. In TCRdb, the public reads were trimmed at Q25 with fastp and aligned with MiXCR, with productive beta chains retained. Rows merge per CDR3 protein into single entries with the most common DNA and genes. The V and J calls come from TCRdb's annotation, not from the publication. For this sample there are 890,000 or so distinct CDR3 sequences; approximately 59% appear just once. The top ten constitute approximately 30% of the sample.

The 35 to 40 donors, aged roughly 6 to 95 years, were systemically healthy Caucasian individuals from Russia. Around 10 milliliters of peripheral blood were collected from each donor into EDTA-treated Vacutainer tubes. Ficoll-Paque density-gradient centrifugation was used to isolate PBMCs, with at least 7 million per sample. Total RNA was extracted from PBMCs with Trizol reagent, with at least 6 micrograms obtained per sample. For every donor, an aliquot of PBMCs went through flow cytometry to measure the percentages of naive CD45RAhigh/CD27high T cells. Concerning this clonotype: Its antigen is currently not known. One base away there is no much larger clone; base qualities are not given.

This clonotype was obtained from a man aged 30 to 45 in good health. The V and J genes are TRBV6-2 or TRBV6-3 and TRBJ1-1, and TRBD1 matches 7 of the central bases. The sequencing sample was made of blood. The DNA sequence reads TGTGCCAGCAGTTACGACAGGGAGTTACCTGAAGCTTTCTTT. Translated, it reads CASSYDRELPEAFF.